The clone carrying this T cell receptor beta chain has a count of ten or more. Its cognate antigen is unknown. This sample was included in a study of T cells after yellow fever vaccination. The germline CDR1 and CDR2 sequences are SGDLS and YYNGEE. The CDR3 is 16 amino acids. Trimming stripped 0 bases from V and 9 bases from J, with 19 bases between. Study-level findings and limits: Relatively few clonotypes were ones that appeared in both CD4 and CD8 compartments.

TCRdb re-called the 5' RACE reads through MiXCR, storing one row per CDR3 protein. The sample lists 250,000 to 350,000 distinct CDR3 sequences, approximately 10% occurring once. The TCR originated in a man between 18 and 29 years old who received the YFV17D yellow fever vaccine. The chain has TRBV9 and TRBJ2-1; TRBD2 is a possible D gene (5 bases). The specimen was CD4+ T cells sorted from PBMCs, collected 5 days after the yellow fever booster vaccination. The CDR3: CASSVGPSAGRAEQFF. CDR3 DNA: TGTGCCAGCAGCGTAGGCCCATCGGCGGGTCGGGCTGAGCAGTTCTTC.